These 30 T cell receptor beta chains were all obtained from the same sample, sequenced in a study of shared clonotypes between healthy human individuals. Sequencing used immunoSEQ multiplex PCR; TCRdb keeps in-frame clones, though not all of them. This table holds roughly 1.5 million clones, nearly 99% found once. The source material was naive CD4+ T cells sorted from blood. Indicated subset: CD45RA+ positively selected. These receptors originate from a young man in good health.

The chain couples TRBV6-5 to TRBJ1-2; D is possibly TRBD1 (5 bases). Germline-derived CDR1 and CDR2 are MNHEY and SVGAGI. The V gene lost 5 bases and the J gene lost 5 bases, with 9 bases spanning the gap. The CDR3 extends over 12 amino acids. For the CDR3, the DNA is TGTGCCAGCAGTGACCCAGGGTATGGCTACACCTTC. Translating it yields CASSDPGYGYTF.

The J gene is TRBJ1-1, the V gene TRBV7-9; D gene unclear. CDR3 size: 14 residues. The V gene lost 2 bases and the J gene lost 6 bases, with 13 bases spanning the gap. CDR1 is SEHNR and CDR2 is FQNEAQ in the germline V gene (reference sequence). The CDR3 is CASSLPLSSAEAFF. The CDR3 DNA sequence: TGTGCCAGCAGCTTACCGCTTTCAAGCGCTGAAGCTTTCTTT.

The V gene is TRBV4-1, the J gene TRBJ2-3, with TRBD2 identical over 10 bases. This CDR3 is built from 17 residues. J lost 5 bases, V lost 0 bases, and 8 bases had no gene match. Germline V gives CDR1 MGHRA, CDR2 YSYEKL. The CDR3 DNA reads TGCGCCAGCAGCCAAGATGGGTCTAGCGGGAGTATAGATACGCAGTATTTT. Translated, it gives CASSQDGSSGSIDTQYF.

The V gene is TRBV6-5, the J gene TRBJ1-2, with D perhaps TRBD1 (5 bases). V lost 3 bases and J lost 4, with 12 bases in between. CDR3 size: 14 residues. Germline V gene data show CDR1 as MNHEY and CDR2 as SVGAGI. CDR3 DNA: TGTGCCAGCAGTTATGTACCGGGGCTCTATGGCTACACCTTC. Its translation is CASSYVPGLYGYTF.

The chain is built from TRBV10-3 and TRBJ2-6; D gene unclear. Looked up from germline, CDR1 is ENHRY and CDR2 is SYGVKD. Between the trimmed V and J ends, which lost 6 bases and 0 bases, there was a span of 3 bases. CDR3 length: 13 amino acids. For the CDR3, the DNA is TGTGCCATCAGGGACTCTGGGGCCAACGTCCTGACTTTC. This gives the protein CAIRDSGANVLTF.

This chain uses TRBV18 with TRBJ1-5; D gene uncertain. This CDR3 region has 15 residues. Trimming left V 5 bases short and J 3 bases short, with 14 bases between. Germline CDR1 KGHSH, CDR2 LQKENI. The CDR3 protein is CASSAYTGFNQPQHF. CDR3 sequence (DNA): TGTGCCAGCTCAGCATACACTGGTTTCAATCAGCCCCAGCATTTT.

The chain couples TRBV14 to TRBJ2-6; D uncertain. V lost 4 bases and J lost 2, with 3 bases in between. Per germline, CDR1 SGHDN and CDR2 FVKESK. This CDR3 is built from 13 residues. The chain's CDR3 is CASSRPGANVLTF. The CDR3 DNA is TGTGCCAGCAGCCGCCCTGGGGCCAACGTCCTGACTTTC.

This clone showed up just once. This chain connects TRBV4-1 to TRBJ2-1; tentative D call: TRBD2 (6 bases). The V end lost 0 bases, the J end lost 2 bases, and 11 bases lay between the germline ends. Per the germline V gene, CDR1 is MGHRA and CDR2 is YSYEKL. CDR3 length: 16 amino acids. The CDR3 bases are TGCGCCAGCAGCCAAGATCTAGCGAAACCCTACAATGAGCAGTTCTTC. It specifies CASSQDLAKPYNEQFF.

This chain joins TRBV15 and TRBJ1-5; 7 bases agree with TRBD1. J was trimmed by 7 bases and V by 3 bases; bases with no gene match: 9. The CDR3 has 15 residues. CDR1 and CDR2 from the germline V gene are LNHNV and YYDKDF (reference sequence). Here the CDR3 DNA reads TGTGCCACCAGCAGGATGGAGGGGGCCGTGCAGCCCCAGCATTTT. Its protein product is CATSRMEGAVQPQHF.

Comment on this clone: At the DNA level, this CDR3 is encoded by other sequences in the same sample as well. The chain links TRBV6-5 to TRBJ2-3; no clear D. This CDR3 is 11 amino acids long. Trimming took off 1 base at V and 6 bases at J, with 2 bases between the two ends. Germline V gene sequence: CDR1 MNHEY, CDR2 SVGAGI. The CDR3: CASSYLDTQYF. CDR3 sequence (DNA): TGTGCCAGCAGTTACTTGGATACGCAGTATTTT.

In this sample, this clone turned up a few times. The rearrangement uses TRBV15 and TRBJ2-1; TRBD2 matches 9 bases. The germline V gene has CDR1 LNHNV and CDR2 YYDKDF (reference sequence). V lost 1 base to trimming and J lost 0 bases; unmatched junction nucleotides: 10. The CDR3 loop spans 19 amino acids. Written as DNA, the CDR3 is TGTGCCACCAGCAGAGTCGAGACTAGCGGTGCCAGCTCCTACAATGAGCAGTTCTTC. The encoded protein is CATSRVETSGASSYNEQFF.

The chain has TRBV5-1 and TRBJ2-1; a possible D gene is TRBD2 (5 bases). CDR1 and CDR2 (germline): SGHRS, YFSETQ. V was cut by 5 bases and J by 9 bases, with 12 bases left in between. CDR3 length equals 12 residues. The CDR3 reads CASRLRAGEQFF. In nucleotides, the CDR3 is TGCGCCAGCAGATTGCGGGCGGGTGAGCAGTTCTTC.

The gene calls are TRBV30 and TRBJ2-3, with D possibly being TRBD1 (5 bases). Trimming stripped 2 bases from V and 6 bases from J, with 9 bases between. The CDR3 covers 12 residues. From germline, CDR1 is GTSNPN and CDR2 SVGIG (reference sequence). CDR3 region: CAWSMGRDTQYF. CDR3 DNA sequence: TGTGCCTGGAGTATGGGGCGGGATACGCAGTATTTT.

This chain uses TRBV7-9 with TRBJ2-5; weak D call: TRBD2 (7 bases). This CDR3 is built from 13 residues. V shed 6 bases and J shed 5 bases, with 13 bases lying between them. The germline CDR1 and CDR2 sequences are SEHNR and FQNEAQ (reference sequence). CDR3 coding DNA: TGTGCCAGCAGTAGGGGGGGCCCTGAGACCCAGTACTTC. It yields the protein CASSRGGPETQYF. Full variable domain (outside the CDR3, taken from reference TRBV7-9 and TRBJ2-5): DTGVSQNPRHKITKRGQNVTFRCDPISEHNRLYWYRQTLGQGPEFLTYFQNEAQLEKSRLLSDRFSAERPKGSFSTLEIQRTEQGDSAMYLCASSRGGPETQYFGPGTRLLVL.

The rearrangement joins TRBV11-2 to TRBJ2-3, with a tentative D call TRBD2 (6 bases). The CDR3 has 13 residues. Looked up from germline, CDR1 is SGHAT and CDR2 is FQNNGV. V lost 5 bases and J 4 bases, leaving 10 bases between the germline ends. The CDR3 region is CASSRDFSDTQYF. The CDR3 DNA is TGTGCCAGCAGCCGGGACTTCTCAGATACGCAGTATTTT.

The gene calls are TRBV7-9 and TRBJ1-3; no clear D gene. There are 16 residues in the CDR3. V lost 6 bases and J 0 bases, leaving 15 bases between the germline ends. The V gene's germline CDR1 is SEHNR and CDR2 FQNEAQ (reference sequence). The CDR3 region has the DNA TGTGCCAGCAGTGCAGAGGGATGGAGCTCTGGAAACACCATATATTTT. Its protein is CASSAEGWSSGNTIYF.

The chain couples TRBV9 to TRBJ1-2, with unresolved D. CDR1 and CDR2 from the germline V gene are SGDLS and YYNGEE. The V gene lost 2 bases and the J gene lost 0 bases, with 14 bases spanning the gap. The CDR3 length is 16 residues. This chain's CDR3 is CASSVGPLIANYGYTF. The DNA of the CDR3 is TGTGCCAGCAGCGTTGGCCCGCTGATAGCTAACTATGGCTACACCTTC.

For the CDR3, the DNA is TGTGCCAGCCGGAGACAAGGAGTAGGCAATCAGCCCCAGCATTTT. Encoded protein: CASRRQGVGNQPQHF. The rearrangement links TRBV11-2 to TRBJ1-5; the D is unclear. The ends were cut back, 8 bases at V and 2 bases at J, with 16 bases in the middle. Per the germline V gene, CDR1 is SGHAT and CDR2 is FQNNGV. CDR3 length: 15 amino acids.

This chain connects TRBV15 to TRBJ1-5; D is perhaps TRBD1 (5 bases). The V end was cut by 5 bases, the J end by 7 bases, with 12 bases between. Germline CDR1 and CDR2: LNHNV and YYDKDF (reference sequence). This CDR3 is 13 amino acids long. For the CDR3, the DNA is TGTGCCACCAGCGGGGGATCTCCACAGCCCCAGCATTTT. It codes for CATSGGSPQPQHF.

There are a few counts of this clone. The same CDR3 arises from other DNA sequences in this sample as well. This chain connects TRBV28 to TRBJ2-3, with TRBD2 as a possible D gene (6 bases). The V gene's germline CDR1 is MDHEN and CDR2 SYDVKM. Trimming left V 8 bases short and J 6 bases short, with 6 bases between. This CDR3 contains 10 residues. CDR3 protein: CASGGDTQYF. CDR3 nucleotide sequence: TGTGCCAGCGGGGGGGATACGCAGTATTTT.

The J gene is TRBJ1-2, the V gene TRBV7-9, with a possible D match to TRBD1 (6 bases). Deletions cut 7 bases from V and 1 base from J, with 25 bases between. CDR1 is SEHNR and CDR2 is FQNEAQ in the germline V gene (reference sequence). This CDR3 contains 18 residues. As DNA, the CDR3 is TGTGCCAGCAACCTAAACCCGGGGCTGCAAGGGGGTAACTATGGCTACACCTTC. Translated, it gives CASNLNPGLQGGNYGYTF.

This clone has only one observation. The chain links TRBV11-3 to TRBJ2-3; a weak D match, TRBD2 (5 bases). Germline assignment: CDR1 SGHNT and CDR2 YENEEA. The CDR3 runs to 15 residues. V shed 0 bases and J shed 0 bases, with 7 bases lying between them. CDR3 in amino acids: CASSLEGGSTDTQYF. CDR3 bases: TGTGCCAGCAGCTTAGAGGGCGGGAGCACAGATACGCAGTATTTT.

The rearrangement joins TRBV30 to TRBJ2-1; 12 bases are shared with TRBD1. This CDR3 comprises 10 residues. Germline CDR1 and CDR2: GTSNPN and SVGIG (reference sequence). For the CDR3, the DNA is TGTGGGGGACAGGGGGCCGGAAAGTTCTTC. Its protein product is CGGQGAGKFF.

The CDR3 region is CASTLGLAGSTDTQYF. CDR3 bases: TGTGCCAGCACCTTGGGACTAGCGGGAAGCACAGATACGCAGTATTTT. The rearrangement links TRBV28 to TRBJ2-3, with 13 bases lining up with TRBD2. The germline V gene encodes CDR1 MDHEN and CDR2 SYDVKM. CDR3 length: 16 residues. J lost 0 bases, V lost 7 bases, and 4 bases had no gene match.

V is TRBV7-2 and J is TRBJ2-5; TRBD1 matches 11 bases. Germline V CDR1 and CDR2: SGHTA, FQGNSA. The CDR3 loop spans 15 amino acids. Trimming at V came to 5 bases and at J to 2 bases, leaving 4 bases not matched to a gene. The CDR3 DNA sequence: TGTGCCAGCAGCAGGACAGGGGGCTTGCAAGAGACCCAGTACTTC. Its protein is CASSRTGGLQETQYF.

V and J are TRBV29-1 and TRBJ1-2; D gene ambiguous. Germline V gene data show CDR1 as SQVTM and CDR2 as ANQGSEA. The V gene lost 4 bases and the J gene lost 7 bases, with 4 bases spanning the gap. This CDR3 is 9 amino acids long. The CDR3 sequence is CSVVAGYTF. CDR3 nucleotide sequence: TGCAGCGTTGTGGCTGGCTACACCTTC.

This clone was counted once. The chain combines TRBV7-2 with TRBJ2-5, with D perhaps given as TRBD1 or TRBD2 (6 bases each). The germline V gene has CDR1 SGHTA and CDR2 FQGNSA. V dropped 8 bases and J dropped 5 bases, with 12 bases sitting between them. CDR3 size: 12 residues. CDR3: CASSGGWETQYF. In DNA, the CDR3 is TGTGCCAGCTCCGGGGGCTGGGAGACCCAGTACTTC.

The rearrangement uses TRBV7-3 and TRBJ2-2; D might be TRBD2 (6 bases). This CDR3 contains 20 residues. The germline V and J ends were trimmed by 5 bases and 1 base, with 26 bases remaining between them. Per the germline V gene, CDR1 is SGHTA and CDR2 is FQGTGA. CDR3 loop: CASSPLPAPTGGRNTGELFF. The CDR3 DNA reads as TGTGCCAGCAGCCCCCTCCCAGCCCCAACAGGAGGGCGGAACACCGGGGAGCTGTTTTTT. The complete variable domain, with remaining parts taken from reference TRBV7-3 and TRBJ2-2, reads GAGVSQTPSNKVTEKGKYVELRCDPISGHTALYWYRQSLGQGPEFLIYFQGTGAADDSGLPNDRFFAVRPEGSVSTLKIQRTERGDSAVYLCASSPLPAPTGGRNTGELFFGEGSRLTVL.

This chain uses TRBV5-5 with TRBJ2-3; no definite D call. V shed 0 bases and J shed 0 bases, with 8 bases lying between them. Germline-derived CDR1 and CDR2 are SGHKS and YYEKEE (reference sequence). CDR3 length equals 15 residues. The CDR3 sequence is CASSLGLGSTDTQYF. The CDR3 DNA is TGTGCCAGCAGCTTGGGGCTAGGAAGCACAGATACGCAGTATTTT.

V gene TRBV6-1 combines with J gene TRBJ1-5; D may be TRBD1 (5 bases). The CDR3 contains 13 residues. V was cut by 2 bases and J by 6 bases, with 8 bases left in between. Germline-derived CDR1 and CDR2 are MNHNS and SASEGT. CDR3: CASSERGVQPQHF. CDR3 sequence (DNA): TGTGCCAGCAGTGAAAGGGGTGTTCAGCCCCAGCATTTT.